The 9 T cell receptor beta chains reported below all come from one sample, sequenced in a study of blood T cell repertoires in COVID-19. Produced via immunoSEQ multiplex PCR; TCRdb's table is partial and in-frame only. The table includes over 200,000 clones, 83% detected once. Sequencing was performed on peripheral blood. The origin of the receptors is a woman aged 25 to 39 with COVID-19, enrolled during active disease.

The V and J genes are TRBV2 and TRBJ2-1, with 10 bases that match TRBD2. J gave up 9 bases and V 4 bases, and 3 bases lay outside the gene matches. The CDR3 length is 13 residues. The germline V gene has CDR1 SNHLY and CDR2 FYNNEI. The CDR3 sequence: CASSGLAGVEQFF. DNA of the CDR3: TGTGCCAGCAGTGGGCTAGCGGGAGTTGAGCAGTTCTTC. The full variable domain, in which reference TRBV2 and TRBJ2-1 provide the parts outside the CDR3, is EPEVTQTPSHQVTQMGQEVILRCVPISNHLYFYWYRQILGQKVEFLVSFYNNEISEKSEIFDDQFSVERPDGSNFTLKIRSTKLEDSAMYFCASSGLAGVEQFFGPGTRLTVL.

This rearrangement joins TRBV27 to TRBJ1-2, with a weak D call TRBD1 (6 bases). Germline CDR1 is MNHEY and CDR2 is SMNVEV (reference sequence). Trimming removed 4 bases from V and 7 bases from J, with 7 bases in between. The CDR3 contains 11 residues. This chain's CDR3 is CASSSDSGYTF. The CDR3 coding sequence is TGTGCCAGCAGTTCGGACAGTGGCTACACCTTC.

The CDR3 sequence: CASSRDTSYEQYF. The CDR3 DNA reads TGTGCCAGCAGTCGGGACACATCCTACGAGCAGTACTTC. The chain joins TRBV12-3 or TRBV12-4 to TRBJ2-7, with D maybe TRBD1 (6 bases). The CDR3 loop spans 13 amino acids. V lost 5 bases and J lost 1, with 9 bases in between.

This chain connects TRBV2 to TRBJ2-1; 10 bases are a match to TRBD2. The length of the CDR3 is 15 residues. The V segment lost 3 bases and the J segment 6 bases; nucleotides outside the gene matches: 5. Looked up from germline, CDR1 is SNHLY and CDR2 is FYNNEI. This chain's CDR3 is CASSEWVAGGNEQFF. The CDR3 DNA follows: TGTGCCAGCAGTGAGTGGGTAGCGGGGGGCAATGAGCAGTTCTTC.

This clone was detected only once. The V call is TRBV28, the J call TRBJ1-2; tentative D call: TRBD1 (5 bases). V gave up 10 bases and J gave up 5 bases, with 14 bases separating them. The CDR3 runs 12 residues. Germline assignment: CDR1 MDHEN and CDR2 SYDVKM. The CDR3 region is CAISFGGYGYTF. In DNA, the CDR3 is TGTGCCATCAGCTTCGGGGGGTATGGCTACACCTTC.

The chain recombines TRBV3-1 (or the pseudogene TRBV3-2) with TRBJ2-2, with 8 positions matching TRBD1. The CDR3 consists of 18 residues. Germline-derived CDR1 and CDR2 are LGHDT and YNNKEL (reference sequence). V trimming: 4 bases; J trimming: 5 bases; junction bases outside the gene matches: 15. CDR3: CASSRTIDPGQATGELFF. Written as DNA, the CDR3 is TGTGCCAGCAGCCGCACAATAGACCCGGGACAGGCGACCGGGGAGCTGTTTTTT.

Points on this clone: A read error may produce the germline difference seen at one junction end. The chain combines TRBV5-1 with TRBJ2-5; 12 bases fit TRBD2. The CDR3 loop spans 17 amino acids. The germline V gene has CDR1 SGHRS and CDR2 YFSETQ. As DNA, the CDR3 is TGCGCCAGCAGATTGGTACTAGCGGGAGGACCCCAAGAGACCCAGTACTTC. Protein product: CASRLVLAGGPQETQYF. The entire variable domain, with the rest obtained from reference TRBV5-1 and TRBJ2-5, is as follows: KAGVTQTPRYLIKTRGQQVTLSCSPISGHRSVSWYQQTPGQGLQFLFEYFSETQRNKGNFPGRFSGRQFSNSRSEMNVSTLELGDSALYLCASRLVLAGGPQETQYFGPGTRLLVL.

The chain links TRBV29-1 to TRBJ1-5; 7 positions match TRBD1. Germline V gives CDR1 SQVTM, CDR2 ANQGSEA. The ends lost 0 bases at V and 0 bases at J; junction bases unmatched: 14. This CDR3 has 19 residues. For the CDR3, the DNA is TGCAGCGTTGAAGATCTCGTCCCGGGACAGATCTATAGCAATCAGCCCCAGCATTTT. Residues: CSVEDLVPGQIYSNQPQHF.

The V call is TRBV15, the J call TRBJ1-1; a possible D gene is TRBD1 (5 bases). Germline values: CDR1 LNHNV, CDR2 YYDKDF (reference sequence). There are 14 residues in the CDR3. The ends were cut back, 2 bases at V and 8 bases at J, with 15 bases in the middle. CDR3 sequence (DNA): TGTGCCACCAGCAGACAGGGAAGAGTTAAGGAAGCTTTCTTT. Its translation is CATSRQGRVKEAFF.